This entry lists 32 T cell receptor beta chains sequenced from one sample in a study of shared T cell receptors in the human thymus. Assay: immunoSEQ multiplex PCR; the TCRdb copy retains only in-frame clones and omits some. The repertoire consists of about 660,000 clones, with around 89% occurring once and the leading ten covering 0.01%. The data also belong to a second study, concerning human thymus T cells.

Material: thymocytes. The origin of the receptors is a boy under three years old with a congenital heart defect.

DNA of the CDR3: TGTGCCAGCAGCTTAGAGGACAGGGGCAGTCAGCCCCAGCATTTT. It encodes CASSLEDRGSQPQHF. The chain recombines TRBV7-2 with TRBJ1-5; 9 nucleotides agree with TRBD1. The V segment lost 1 base and the J segment 6 bases; nucleotides outside the gene matches: 4. The CDR3 runs to 15 residues. Germline CDR1 is SGHTA and CDR2 is FQGNSA. Full variable domain (outside the CDR3, taken from reference TRBV7-2 and TRBJ1-5): GAGVSQSPSNKVTEKGKDVELRCDPISGHTALYWYRQSLGQGLEFLIYFQGNSAPDKSGLPSDRFSAERTGGSVSTLTIQRTQQEDSAVYLCASSLEDRGSQPQHFGDGTRLSIL.

The chain carries TRBV30 and TRBJ2-2, with D tentatively TRBD1 (5 bases). The germline gives CDR1 GTSNPN, CDR2 SVGIG (reference sequence). The CDR3 totals 13 residues. Trimming removed 2 bases at V and 8 bases at J, with 12 bases between. The CDR3 sequence: CAWSRQGGGELFF. The CDR3, as DNA: TGTGCCTGGAGTCGGCAGGGTGGGGGGGAGCTGTTTTTT.

V is TRBV7-2 and J is TRBJ1-3, with TRBD1 matching 10 bases. The CDR3 consists of 15 residues. Germline trimming cut 2 bases from V and 8 bases from J; bases unmatched to any gene: 6. In germline, CDR1 is SGHTA, CDR2 FQGNSA. The chain's CDR3 is CASSLSGGQGYTIYF. CDR3 in DNA: TGTGCCAGCAGCTTAAGTGGGGGACAGGGGTACACCATATATTTT.

This clone was counted a single time. The genes are TRBV28 and TRBJ2-7; D uncertain. Germline CDR1 and CDR2: MDHEN and SYDVKM. The CDR3 is 11 amino acids. Trimming cost V 8 bases and J 4 bases, with 9 bases left between them. CDR3 DNA sequence: TGTGCCAGCCTCGAAGCATACGAGCAGTACTTC. It is translated as CASLEAYEQYF.

This chain uses TRBV6-5 with TRBJ1-1; no definite D call. V lost 0 bases, J lost 6 bases, and 14 bases lay in between. Germline lookup yields CDR1 MNHEY and CDR2 SVGAGI. The CDR3 has 15 residues. The CDR3 DNA follows: TGTGCCAGCAGTTACTCGAATGGCCATCAATCTGAAGCTTTCTTT. Translation gives CASSYSNGHQSEAFF.

This clone came up once. The rearrangement links TRBV19 to TRBJ2-3, with a tentative D call TRBD2 (6 bases). This CDR3 has 14 amino acids. The germline V gene encodes CDR1 LNHDA and CDR2 SQIVND (reference sequence). Trimming took 5 bases from V and 4 from J, leaving 13 bases between them. Here the CDR3 reads CASSPRQRADTQYF. DNA of the CDR3: TGTGCCAGTAGTCCCCGGCAGCGGGCAGATACGCAGTATTTT. Filled out from reference TRBV19 and TRBJ2-3, the complete variable domain reads DGGITQSPKYLFRKEGQNVTLSCEQNLNHDAMYWYRQDPGQGLRLIYYSQIVNDFQKGDIAEGYSVSREKKESFPLTVTSAQKNPTAFYLCASSPRQRADTQYFGPGTRLTVL.

The rearrangement joins TRBV14 to TRBJ2-1; D is possibly TRBD2 (5 bases). V was pared by 4 bases and J by 7 bases, with 26 bases between. The V gene's germline CDR1 is SGHDN and CDR2 FVKESK. This CDR3 contains 18 residues. The CDR3 DNA reads TGTGCCAGCAGCCCCACAGTGCTAGCTGTTCACCCCCAAAATGAGCAGTTCTTC. Translated, it gives CASSPTVLAVHPQNEQFF.

There are a few counts of this clone. V gene TRBV19 combines with J gene TRBJ2-2; 14 bases match TRBD2. CDR1 LNHDA and CDR2 SQIVND come from the germline V gene (reference sequence). CDR3 length: 18 amino acids. V lost 3 bases, J lost 4 bases, and 7 bases stayed unmatched. The CDR3 nucleotides are TGTGCCAGTAGTATGACTAGCGGGAGGGGGGCGTCCACCGGGGAGCTGTTTTTT. It specifies CASSMTSGRGASTGELFF.

V gene TRBV7-9 combines with J gene TRBJ1-2; no clear D gene. Trimming stripped 2 bases from V and 3 bases from J, with 16 bases between. This CDR3 is built from 16 residues. Germline V gene data show CDR1 as SEHNR and CDR2 as FQNEAQ (reference sequence). The CDR3 reads CASSLPERSPDYGYTF. CDR3 sequence (DNA): TGTGCCAGCAGCTTACCCGAACGAAGCCCGGACTATGGCTACACCTTC. Complete variable domain (other parts from reference TRBV7-9 and TRBJ1-2): DTGVSQNPRHKITKRGQNVTFRCDPISEHNRLYWYRQTLGQGPEFLTYFQNEAQLEKSRLLSDRFSAERPKGSFSTLEIQRTEQGDSAMYLCASSLPERSPDYGYTFGSGTRLTVV.

The chain combines TRBV6-5 with TRBJ2-7; 8 nucleotides agree with TRBD1. The CDR3 is 13 residues long. Per germline, CDR1 MNHEY and CDR2 SVGAGI. Trimming removed 5 bases from V and 7 bases from J; junction bases left unmatched: 7. The CDR3 DNA follows: TGTGCCAGCAGTCCACGGACAGGGCAGGAGCAGTACTTC. Encoded protein: CASSPRTGQEQYF.

V usage is TRBV2 and J usage is TRBJ2-5, with TRBD1 as a possible D gene (6 bases). Trimming left V 11 bases short and J 5 bases short, with 15 bases between. The CDR3 consists of 12 residues. Germline V gene lookup returns CDR1 SNHLY and CDR2 FYNNEI. The CDR3 reads CAGDRPGETQYF. Written as DNA, the CDR3 is TGTGCCGGCGACAGGCCAGGGGAGACCCAGTACTTC.

The chain has TRBV9 and TRBJ2-2; 9 positions agree with TRBD2. The V segment lost 3 bases and the J segment 1 base; nucleotides outside the gene matches: 1. The CDR3 has 15 residues. Germline lookup yields CDR1 SGDLS and CDR2 YYNGEE. The chain's CDR3 is CASSATSGNTGELFF. Here the CDR3 DNA reads TGTGCCAGCAGCGCGACTAGCGGGAACACCGGGGAGCTGTTTTTT.

The chain employs TRBV27 and TRBJ1-3; 8 bases align to TRBD1. J was trimmed by 2 bases and V by 5 bases; bases with no gene match: 2. The CDR3 is 14 residues long. CDR1 and CDR2 from the germline V gene are MNHEY and SMNVEV (reference sequence). DNA for the CDR3: TGTGCCAGCAGTCCGACAGGGGCTGGAAACACCATATATTTT. Translating it yields CASSPTGAGNTIYF.

This clone was recorded only once. CDR3 protein: CASSVEGGPYNEQFF. CDR3 in DNA: TGTGCCAGCAGCGTAGAAGGGGGCCCCTACAATGAGCAGTTCTTC. This chain uses TRBV9 with TRBJ2-1, with TRBD1 identical over 7 bases. Germline V gene lookup returns CDR1 SGDLS and CDR2 YYNGEE. The V segment lost 0 bases and the J segment 2 bases; nucleotides outside the gene matches: 2. The CDR3 loop spans 15 amino acids.

CDR3 amino acids: CASSDGVLGETQYF. The CDR3 DNA sequence: TGTGCCAGCAGTGACGGGGTCTTGGGCGAGACCCAGTACTTC. This chain connects TRBV6-1 to TRBJ2-5; D is perhaps TRBD2 (5 bases). Trimming removed 3 bases at V and 5 bases at J, with 13 bases between. The CDR3 totals 14 residues. Germline CDR1 reads MNHNS; CDR2 reads SASEGT.

The rearrangement uses TRBV30 and TRBJ2-5, with 12 bases matching TRBD2. In germline, CDR1 is GTSNPN, CDR2 SVGIG (reference sequence). This CDR3 comprises 16 residues. J lost 4 bases, V lost 4 bases, and 10 bases had no gene match. The CDR3 DNA reads as TGTGCCTGGATCGCCCTAGCGGGAGGGCGCGGAGAGACCCAGTACTTC. Amino acid sequence: CAWIALAGGRGETQYF.

The rearrangement joins TRBV6-5 to TRBJ2-2; perhaps TRBD1 as D (5 bases). The germline V gene encodes CDR1 MNHEY and CDR2 SVGAGI. The CDR3 is 16 amino acids. Trimming took off 3 bases at V and 1 base at J, with 12 bases between the two ends. The CDR3 protein is CASSYHGQGNTGELFF. CDR3 in DNA: TGTGCCAGCAGTTATCATGGCCAGGGGAACACCGGGGAGCTGTTTTTT.

This chain links TRBV19 with TRBJ2-3, with 7 bases matching TRBD2. The germline CDR1 and CDR2 sequences are LNHDA and SQIVND (reference sequence). J lost 10 bases, V lost 1 base, and 8 bases had no gene match. The CDR3 has 14 amino acids. This CDR3 is CASSIGGSPDAQYF. The CDR3 DNA sequence: TGTGCCAGTAGTATAGGCGGGAGCCCCGACGCGCAGTATTTT.

The chain recombines TRBV12-1 with TRBJ2-1; the table's D call, TRBD2, was not checked against the DNA. TRBV12-1 is flagged as a pseudogene. The CDR3 loop spans 16 amino acids. In DNA, the CDR3 is TGTGCCAGCAGCTTTCATTTACTAGCGGGAGATCATGAGCAGTTCTTC. It encodes CASSFHLLAGDHEQFF.

In its sample, this clone was seen once. The CDR3 nucleotides read TGTGCCAGCTGTCCGGGACTAGCGGAAAGCTCCTACAATGAGCAGTTCTTC. Translated, it gives CASCPGLAESSYNEQFF. V and J are TRBV7-6 and TRBJ2-1; 11 nucleotides agree with TRBD2. The J segment lost 0 bases and the V segment lost 8 bases, leaving 9 bases of the junction unmatched. Germline values: CDR1 SGHVS, CDR2 FNYEAQ. This CDR3 has 17 residues. The whole variable domain, remainder taken from reference TRBV7-6 and TRBJ2-1, is GAGVSQSPRYKVTKRGQDVALRCDPISGHVSLYWYRQALGQGPEFLTYFNYEAQQDKSGLPNDRFSAERPEGSISTLTIQRTEQRDSAMYRCASCPGLAESSYNEQFFGPGTRLTVL.

V gene TRBV11-3 combines with J gene TRBJ2-1; 8 bases line up with TRBD2. This CDR3 is 18 amino acids long. Trimming took 0 bases from V and 1 from J; bases not matched to a gene: 8. Germline CDR1 SGHNT, CDR2 YENEEA. CDR3 in amino acids: CASSLDCVGGRSYNEQFF. Written as DNA, the CDR3 is TGTGCCAGCAGCTTAGACTGTGTGGGCGGGAGGTCCTACAATGAGCAGTTCTTC.

The V call is TRBV5-8, the J call TRBJ1-1; 7 nucleotides line up with TRBD1. The V and J ends lost 5 bases and 0 bases, in that order; junction bases with no gene match: 16. The V gene's germline CDR1 is SGHTS and CDR2 YDEGEE. The CDR3 loop spans 18 amino acids. CDR3: CASRWTGVGRKVNTEAFF. The CDR3 nucleotides are TGTGCCAGCAGGTGGACAGGAGTGGGCCGTAAGGTGAACACTGAAGCTTTCTTT.

The chain has TRBV11-2 and TRBJ2-7; 9 bases are a match to TRBD1. The CDR3 is 17 residues long. The germline CDR1 and CDR2 sequences are SGHAT and FQNNGV. V dropped 3 bases and J dropped 0; count of bases not matched to a gene: 9. CDR3: CASSFIARDRDSYEQYF. The CDR3 DNA reads as TGTGCCAGCAGCTTTATAGCACGGGACAGGGACTCCTACGAGCAGTACTTC.

This clone was counted a single time. The chain is built from TRBV6-4 and TRBJ1-5; possibly TRBD1 for D (6 bases). CDR1 is MRHNA and CDR2 is SNTAGT in the germline V gene. This CDR3 spans 15 amino acids. Trimming took 6 bases from V and 0 from J, leaving 12 bases between them. Written as DNA, the CDR3 is TGTGCCAGCAGCCCCGACAGGAATAGCAATCAGCCCCAGCATTTT. This gives the protein CASSPDRNSNQPQHF.

V and J are TRBV5-1 and TRBJ2-7; weak D call: TRBD1 (5 bases). This CDR3 has 15 amino acids. Germline-derived CDR1 and CDR2 are SGHRS and YFSETQ. Between the trimmed V and J ends, which lost 4 bases and 3 bases, there was a span of 17 bases. The CDR3 bases are TGCGCCAGCAGCCCGCCCTCCTTAGGGGTCTACGAGCAGTACTTC. It specifies CASSPPSLGVYEQYF.

The chain joins TRBV10-3 to TRBJ2-7; maybe TRBD2 (5 bases). Germline lookup yields CDR1 ENHRY and CDR2 SYGVKD. With 7 bases removed from V and 0 bases from J, the gap between germline ends came to 22 bases. The CDR3 totals 17 residues. For the CDR3, the DNA is TGTGCCATCACCGACCGAGCACCCGACTACCTCTCCTACGAGCAGTACTTC. Translated, it gives CAITDRAPDYLSYEQYF.

The rearrangement joins TRBV2 to TRBJ2-7, with TRBD2 identical over 10 bases. CDR1 and CDR2 from the germline V gene are SNHLY and FYNNEI. The CDR3 runs 14 residues. V shed 8 bases and J 7 bases; nucleotides not matched to a gene: 11. This CDR3 is CASATAAGGEEQYF. The CDR3 coding sequence is TGTGCCAGCGCCACAGCAGCGGGGGGGGAGGAGCAGTACTTC.

The gene calls are TRBV5-1 and TRBJ2-1; 8 nucleotides line up with TRBD1. This CDR3 region has 14 residues. Germline V gene lookup returns CDR1 SGHRS and CDR2 YFSETQ. With V trimmed by 1 base and J by 6 bases, 3 bases remained unmatched. CDR3 sequence reads: CASSLNRGANEQFF. The DNA for the CDR3 is TGCGCCAGCAGCTTGAACAGGGGGGCCAATGAGCAGTTCTTC.

This chain's CDR3 is CASSYGKTYEQYF. CDR3 sequence (DNA): TGTGCCAGCAGTTACGGGAAAACCTACGAGCAGTACTTC. The chain employs TRBV27 and TRBJ2-7; D perhaps matches TRBD2 (5 bases). The CDR3 contains 13 residues. Germline V gene lookup returns CDR1 MNHEY and CDR2 SMNVEV (reference sequence). Trimming stripped 4 bases from V and 2 bases from J, with 9 bases between.

V gene TRBV28 combines with J gene TRBJ2-3; 10 bases are shared with TRBD2. The J segment lost 4 bases and the V segment lost 5 bases, leaving 15 bases of the junction unmatched. The CDR3 loop spans 18 amino acids. CDR1 MDHEN and CDR2 SYDVKM come from the germline V gene. DNA of the CDR3: TGTGCCAGCAGTATCCAGCGGGAGGGCCGGGGAAAAGCAGATACGCAGTATTTT. Translating gives CASSIQREGRGKADTQYF. Variable domain in full (rest from reference TRBV28 and TRBJ2-3): DVKVTQSSRYLVKRTGEKVFLECVQDMDHENMFWYRQDPGLGLRLIYFSYDVKMKEKGDIPEGYSVSREKKERFSLILESASTNQTSMYLCASSIQREGRGKADTQYFGPGTRLTVL.

The genes are TRBV5-1 and TRBJ2-3; the match to TRBD2 covers 7 bases. The germline gives CDR1 SGHRS, CDR2 YFSETQ. This CDR3 spans 15 amino acids. J gave up 3 bases and V 0 bases, and 4 bases lay outside the gene matches. The CDR3 DNA sequence: TGCGCCAGCAGCTTGGGCAGGGAGGGAACAGATACGCAGTATTTT. Translation: CASSLGREGTDTQYF.

This clone has more than one count but fewer than ten. The V gene is TRBV23-1, the J gene TRBJ2-7, with 9 bases that match TRBD2. TRBV23-1 is classed as an ORF, of uncertain function. The CDR3 loop spans 16 amino acids. The V and J ends lost 3 bases and 3 bases, in that order; junction bases with no gene match: 9. The CDR3 sequence: CASSQRTSASLYEQYF. DNA for the CDR3: TGCGCCAGCAGTCAGCGGACTAGCGCCTCTCTCTACGAGCAGTACTTC.